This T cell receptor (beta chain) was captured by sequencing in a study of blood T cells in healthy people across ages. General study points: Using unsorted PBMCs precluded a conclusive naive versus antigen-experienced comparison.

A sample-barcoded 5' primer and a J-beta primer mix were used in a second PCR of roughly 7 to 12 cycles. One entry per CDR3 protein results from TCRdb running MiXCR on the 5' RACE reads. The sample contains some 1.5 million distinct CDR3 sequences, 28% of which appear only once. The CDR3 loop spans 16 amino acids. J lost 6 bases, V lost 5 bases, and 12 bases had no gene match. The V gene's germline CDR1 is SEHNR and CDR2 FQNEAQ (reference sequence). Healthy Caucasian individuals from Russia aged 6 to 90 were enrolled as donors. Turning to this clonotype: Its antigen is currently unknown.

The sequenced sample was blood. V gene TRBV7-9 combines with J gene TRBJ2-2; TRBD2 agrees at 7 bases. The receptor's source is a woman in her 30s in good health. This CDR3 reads CASSPTSDERSGELFF. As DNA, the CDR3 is TGTGCCAGCAGCCCTACTAGCGACGAGCGGTCCGGGGAGCTGTTTTTT.